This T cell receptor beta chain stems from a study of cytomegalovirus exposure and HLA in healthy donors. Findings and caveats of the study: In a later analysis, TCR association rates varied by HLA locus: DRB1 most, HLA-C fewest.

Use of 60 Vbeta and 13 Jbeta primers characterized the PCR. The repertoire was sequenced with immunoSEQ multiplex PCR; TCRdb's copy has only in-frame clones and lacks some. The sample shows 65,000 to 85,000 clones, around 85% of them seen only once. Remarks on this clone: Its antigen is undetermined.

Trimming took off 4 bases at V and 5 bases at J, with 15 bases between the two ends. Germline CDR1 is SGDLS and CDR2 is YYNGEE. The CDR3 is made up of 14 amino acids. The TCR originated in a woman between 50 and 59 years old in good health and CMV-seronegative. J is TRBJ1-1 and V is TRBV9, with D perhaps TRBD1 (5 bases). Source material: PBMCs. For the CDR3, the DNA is TGTGCCAGCAGCTTATCACCAGGGTCTACTGAAGCTTTCTTT. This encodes CASSLSPGSTEAFF.